The 11 T cell receptor beta chains given below trace back to one sample, sequenced in a study of blood T cell repertoires in COVID-19. Assay: immunoSEQ multiplex PCR; the TCRdb copy retains only in-frame clones and omits some. The sample lists 150,000 to 250,000 clones, about 85% seen once, with almost 6% in the top ten. Sequencing was carried out using peripheral blood. The source is a woman in her forties with COVID-19, enrolled during active disease.

The chain combines TRBV29-1 with TRBJ1-6; 7 nucleotides agree with TRBD1. Germline CDR1 SQVTM, CDR2 ANQGSEA. CDR3 size: 14 residues. With 4 bases clipped from V and 5 bases from J, the junction kept 5 bases outside the gene matches. The CDR3 loop is CSVAEGQNNSPLHF. The DNA of the CDR3 is TGCAGCGTTGCCGAGGGACAGAATAATTCACCCCTCCACTTT.

This clone was seen just once. The rearrangement uses TRBV7-8 and TRBJ2-2; 7 bases map to TRBD1. V lost 5 bases, J lost 7 bases, and 10 bases stayed unmatched. Germline lookup yields CDR1 SGHVS and CDR2 FQNEAQ. CDR3 length: 15 residues. Written as DNA, the CDR3 is TGTGCCAGCAGCCCAAGACAGGGTGTCTACGGGGAGCTGTTTTTT. Its protein is CASSPRQGVYGELFF.

The J gene is TRBJ2-5, the V gene TRBV9, with 7 bases fitting TRBD1. CDR1 is SGDLS, CDR2 YYNGEE, per germline. With 1 base clipped from V and 0 bases from J, the junction kept 3 bases outside the gene matches. There are 15 residues in the CDR3. The DNA for the CDR3 is TGTGCCAGCAGCGTAATCGGGACAGACCAAGAGACCCAGTACTTC. Residues: CASSVIGTDQETQYF.

The rearrangement uses TRBV14 and TRBJ1-2; TRBD1 agrees at 8 bases. Germline assignment: CDR1 SGHDN and CDR2 FVKESK. The ends lost 2 bases at V and 8 bases at J; junction bases unmatched: 13. The CDR3 covers 16 residues. Here the CDR3 DNA reads TGTGCCAGCAGCCAACCTTCCTGGACAGGGCGAAGGGGCTACACCTTC. Encoded protein: CASSQPSWTGRRGYTF.

This clone appeared once. The chain employs TRBV2 and TRBJ1-3, with 7 bases lining up with TRBD1. There are 13 residues in the CDR3. Germline-derived CDR1 and CDR2 are SNHLY and FYNNEI. Trimming removed 5 bases from V and 11 bases from J; junction bases left unmatched: 9. The CDR3 region is CASSSQTGSPIYF. The CDR3 region has the DNA TGTGCCAGCAGTTCCCAGACAGGGTCGCCCATATATTTT. The variable domain in full, with the rest retrieved from reference TRBV2 and TRBJ1-3, is EPEVTQTPSHQVTQMGQEVILRCVPISNHLYFYWYRQILGQKVEFLVSFYNNEISEKSEIFDDQFSVERPDGSNFTLKIRSTKLEDSAMYFCASSSQTGSPIYFGEGSWLTVV.

The chain couples TRBV7-8 to TRBJ1-2; no clear D. The CDR3 runs 15 residues. The germline V gene has CDR1 SGHVS and CDR2 FQNEAQ. V lost 1 base and J lost 2, with 11 bases in between. The CDR3, as DNA: TGTGCCAGCAGCTTAGAGGCCGGAGGCAACTATGGCTACACCTTC. This gives the protein CASSLEAGGNYGYTF.

This clone was found once. The chain joins TRBV12-5 to TRBJ1-2; 9 positions agree with TRBD1. Germline V lookup: CDR1 LGHNT, CDR2 FRNRAP. This CDR3 contains 19 residues. The ends lost 0 bases at V and 5 bases at J; junction bases unmatched: 16. In nucleotides, the CDR3 is TGTGCTAGTGGTTTGGTTACCGGGACAGGGCGCCTTCCCCCGTATGGCTACACCTTC. Protein: CASGLVTGTGRLPPYGYTF.

This sequence joins TRBV5-6 and TRBJ1-5, with a weak D call TRBD1 (5 bases). The CDR3 has 13 amino acids. Looked up from germline, CDR1 is SGHDT and CDR2 is YYEEEE. Trimming stripped 0 bases from V and 9 bases from J, with 10 bases between. The CDR3 coding sequence is TGTGCCAGCAGCTTGGCGGGGGAAAGGCCCCAGCATTTT. It translates to CASSLAGERPQHF.

The J gene is TRBJ2-1, the V gene TRBV5-1, with 8 bases matching TRBD2. This CDR3 has 13 residues. V trimming: 5 bases; J trimming: 8 bases; junction bases outside the gene matches: 6. Germline V gene lookup returns CDR1 SGHRS and CDR2 YFSETQ. CDR3 amino acids: CASRAGAFDEQFF. The CDR3 DNA reads as TGCGCCAGCAGAGCGGGGGCCTTCGATGAGCAGTTCTTC. Looking up the rest from reference TRBV5-1 and TRBJ2-1 gives the full variable domain: KAGVTQTPRYLIKTRGQQVTLSCSPISGHRSVSWYQQTPGQGLQFLFEYFSETQRNKGNFPGRFSGRQFSNSRSEMNVSTLELGDSALYLCASRAGAFDEQFFGPGTRLTVL.

This clone was counted at least ten times. The rearrangement joins TRBV18 to TRBJ2-7; 9 bases align to TRBD1. Germline-derived CDR1 and CDR2 are KGHSH and LQKENI. The ends lost 3 bases at V and 3 bases at J; junction bases unmatched: 6. This CDR3 has 15 amino acids. The CDR3 nucleotides are TGTGCCAGCTCACCCCCGGGACAGGGCTTCTACGAGCAGTACTTC. Its protein product is CASSPPGQGFYEQYF.

The J gene is TRBJ2-5, the V gene TRBV12-3 or TRBV12-4, with D possibly TRBD2 on 5 matching bases. Trimming stripped 6 bases from V and 4 bases from J, with 12 bases between. CDR3 length: 13 residues. CDR3 loop: CASSSLGGETQYF. The CDR3 DNA is TGTGCCAGCAGCTCACTAGGTGGAGAGACCCAGTACTTC.